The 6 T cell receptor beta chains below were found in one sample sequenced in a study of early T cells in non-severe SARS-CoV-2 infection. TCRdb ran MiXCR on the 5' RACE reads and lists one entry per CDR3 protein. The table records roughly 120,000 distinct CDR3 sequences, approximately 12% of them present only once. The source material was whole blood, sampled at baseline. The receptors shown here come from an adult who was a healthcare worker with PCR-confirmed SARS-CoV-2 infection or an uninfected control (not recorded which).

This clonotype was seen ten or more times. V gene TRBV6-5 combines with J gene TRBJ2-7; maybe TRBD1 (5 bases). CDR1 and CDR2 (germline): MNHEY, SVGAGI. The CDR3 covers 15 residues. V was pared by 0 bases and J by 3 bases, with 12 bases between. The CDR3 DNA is TGTGCCAGCAGTTACTCGCCGCCCCAGGGCTACGAGCAGTACTTC. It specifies CASSYSPPQGYEQYF.

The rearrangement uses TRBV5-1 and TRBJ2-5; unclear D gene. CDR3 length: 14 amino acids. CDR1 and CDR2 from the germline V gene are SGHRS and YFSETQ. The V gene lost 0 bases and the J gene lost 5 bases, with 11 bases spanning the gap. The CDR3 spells CASSLGRTPETQYF. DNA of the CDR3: TGCGCCAGCAGCTTGGGGCGGACGCCGGAGACCCAGTACTTC.

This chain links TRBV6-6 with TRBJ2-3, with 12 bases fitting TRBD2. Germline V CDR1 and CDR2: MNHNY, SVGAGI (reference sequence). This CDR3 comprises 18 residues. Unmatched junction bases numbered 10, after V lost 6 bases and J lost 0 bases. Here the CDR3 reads CASRQLAGGPLSTDTQYF. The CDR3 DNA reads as TGTGCCAGCAGGCAGCTAGCGGGAGGGCCGTTAAGCACAGATACGCAGTATTTT.

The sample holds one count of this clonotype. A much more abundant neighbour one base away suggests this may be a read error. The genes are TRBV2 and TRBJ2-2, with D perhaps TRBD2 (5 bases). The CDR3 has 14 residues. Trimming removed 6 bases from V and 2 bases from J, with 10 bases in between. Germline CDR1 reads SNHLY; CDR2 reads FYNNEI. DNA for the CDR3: TGTGCCAGCAGACACGGGGAAAACACCGGGGAGCTGTTTTTT. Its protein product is CASRHGENTGELFF.

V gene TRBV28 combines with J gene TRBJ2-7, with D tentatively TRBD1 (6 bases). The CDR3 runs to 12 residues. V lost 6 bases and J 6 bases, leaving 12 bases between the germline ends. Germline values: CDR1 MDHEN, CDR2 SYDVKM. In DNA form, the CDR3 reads TGTGCCAGCAGCTCATCCAGGGGCGAGCAGTACTTC. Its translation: CASSSSRGEQYF.

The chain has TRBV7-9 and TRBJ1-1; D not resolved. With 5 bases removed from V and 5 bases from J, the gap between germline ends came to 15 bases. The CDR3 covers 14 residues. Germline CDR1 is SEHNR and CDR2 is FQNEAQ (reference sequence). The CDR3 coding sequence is TGTGCCAGCAGCACGCCCCGGCCGGGGACTGAAGCTTTCTTT. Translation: CASSTPRPGTEAFF.